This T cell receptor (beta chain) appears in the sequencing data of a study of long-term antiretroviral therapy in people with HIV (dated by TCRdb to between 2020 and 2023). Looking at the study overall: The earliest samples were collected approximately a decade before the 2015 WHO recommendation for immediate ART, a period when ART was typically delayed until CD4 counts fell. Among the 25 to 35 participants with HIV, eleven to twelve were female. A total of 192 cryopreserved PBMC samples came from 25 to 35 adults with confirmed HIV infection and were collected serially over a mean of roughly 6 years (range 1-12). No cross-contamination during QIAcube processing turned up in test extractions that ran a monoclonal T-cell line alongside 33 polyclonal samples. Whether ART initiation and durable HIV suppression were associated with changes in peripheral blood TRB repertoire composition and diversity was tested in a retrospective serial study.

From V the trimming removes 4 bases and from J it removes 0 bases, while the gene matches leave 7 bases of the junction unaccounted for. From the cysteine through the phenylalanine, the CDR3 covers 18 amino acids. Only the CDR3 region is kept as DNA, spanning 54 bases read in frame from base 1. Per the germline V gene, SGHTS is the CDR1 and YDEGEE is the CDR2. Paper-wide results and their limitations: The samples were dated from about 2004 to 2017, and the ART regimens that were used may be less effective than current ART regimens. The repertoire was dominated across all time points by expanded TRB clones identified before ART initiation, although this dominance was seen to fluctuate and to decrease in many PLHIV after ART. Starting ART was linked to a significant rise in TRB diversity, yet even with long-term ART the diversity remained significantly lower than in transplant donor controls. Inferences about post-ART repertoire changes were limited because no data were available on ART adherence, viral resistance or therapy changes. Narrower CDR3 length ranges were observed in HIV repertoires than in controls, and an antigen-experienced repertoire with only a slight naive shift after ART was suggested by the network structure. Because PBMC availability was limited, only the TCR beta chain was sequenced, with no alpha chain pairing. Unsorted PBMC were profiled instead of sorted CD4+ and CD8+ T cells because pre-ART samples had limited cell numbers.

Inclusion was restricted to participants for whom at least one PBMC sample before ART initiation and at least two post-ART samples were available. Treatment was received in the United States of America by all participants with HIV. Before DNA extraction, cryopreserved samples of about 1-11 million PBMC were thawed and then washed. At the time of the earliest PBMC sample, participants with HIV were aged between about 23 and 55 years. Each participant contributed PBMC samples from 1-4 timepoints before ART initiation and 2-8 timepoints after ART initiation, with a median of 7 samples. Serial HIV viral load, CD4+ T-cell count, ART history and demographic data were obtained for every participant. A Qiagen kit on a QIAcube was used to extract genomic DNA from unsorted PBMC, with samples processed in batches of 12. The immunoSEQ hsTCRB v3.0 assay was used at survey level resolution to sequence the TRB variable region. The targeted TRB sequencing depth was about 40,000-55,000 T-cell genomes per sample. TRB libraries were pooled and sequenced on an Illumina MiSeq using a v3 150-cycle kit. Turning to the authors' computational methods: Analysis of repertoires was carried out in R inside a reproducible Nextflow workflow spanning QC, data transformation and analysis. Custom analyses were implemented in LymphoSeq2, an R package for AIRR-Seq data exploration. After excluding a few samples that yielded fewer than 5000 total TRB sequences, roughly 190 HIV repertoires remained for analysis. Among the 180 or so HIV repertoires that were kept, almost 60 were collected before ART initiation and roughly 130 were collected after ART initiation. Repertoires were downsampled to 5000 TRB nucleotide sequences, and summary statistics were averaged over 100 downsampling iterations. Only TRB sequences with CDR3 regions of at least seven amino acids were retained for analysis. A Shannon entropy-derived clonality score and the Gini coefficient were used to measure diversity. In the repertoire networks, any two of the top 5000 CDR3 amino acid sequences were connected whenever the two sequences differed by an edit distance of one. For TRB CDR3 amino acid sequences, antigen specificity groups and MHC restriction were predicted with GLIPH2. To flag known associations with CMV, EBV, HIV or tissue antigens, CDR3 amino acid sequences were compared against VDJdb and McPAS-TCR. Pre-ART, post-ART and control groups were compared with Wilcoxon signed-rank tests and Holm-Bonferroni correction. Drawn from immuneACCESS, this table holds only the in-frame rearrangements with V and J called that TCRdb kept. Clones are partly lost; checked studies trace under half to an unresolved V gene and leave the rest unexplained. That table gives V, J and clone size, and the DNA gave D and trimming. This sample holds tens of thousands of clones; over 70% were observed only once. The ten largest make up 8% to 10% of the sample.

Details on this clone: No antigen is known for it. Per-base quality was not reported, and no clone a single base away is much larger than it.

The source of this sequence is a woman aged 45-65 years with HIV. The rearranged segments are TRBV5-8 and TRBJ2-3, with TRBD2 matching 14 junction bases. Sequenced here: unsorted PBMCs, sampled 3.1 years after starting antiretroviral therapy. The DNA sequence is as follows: TGTGCCAGCAGCACCGGGACTAGCGGGGGAGCTAGCACAGATACGCAGTATTTT. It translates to CASSTGTSGGASTDTQYF.